A selection of T cell receptor beta chains follows, all from one sample in a study of T cells after yellow fever vaccination. TCRdb reanalysed the 5' RACE reads using MiXCR and keeps one entry per CDR3 protein. The data show hundreds of thousands of distinct CDR3 sequences, 9% to 15% seen once. The specimen comprised PBMCs, sampled on the day of the yellow fever booster vaccination. These receptors all come from a man aged 25 to 45 who received the YFV17D yellow fever vaccine. The CDR3 runs from the conserved cysteine through the conserved F or W. A D gene is named only where the DNA matches it firmly. Part of the rows lack a size; the others show once, few, many or a class for expanded clones.

CDR3 | DNA | J | V | size | D
CSVEGTSVHNEQFF | TGCAGCGTTGAAGGGACTAGCGTACACAATGAGCAGTTCTTC | TRBJ2-1 | TRBV29-1 | . | TRBD2
CASSSGTSGSYEQYF | TGTGCCAGCAGCTCCGGGACTAGCGGGAGTTACGAGCAGTACTTC | TRBJ2-7 | TRBV5-4 | many | TRBD2
CSATPRTTNTEAFF | TGCAGTGCTACCCCCCGGACAACGAACACTGAAGCTTTCTTT | TRBJ1-1 | TRBV20-1 | . | .
CSEGTSGSTDTQYF | TGCAGCGAAGGGACTAGCGGAAGCACAGATACGCAGTATTTT | TRBJ2-3 | TRBV29-1 | . | TRBD2
CSASLGLQLYSEQFF | TGCAGCGCGAGTCTAGGGCTCCAGTTGTACAGTGAGCAGTTCTTC | TRBJ2-1 | TRBV29-1 | . | .
CSAIKGGNNEKLFF | TGCAGTGCTATTAAGGGAGGGAATAATGAAAAACTGTTTTTT | TRBJ1-4 | TRBV20-1 | . | .
CSASFWGGTSNQPQHF | TGCAGTGCTAGTTTTTGGGGGGGAACGAGCAATCAGCCCCAGCATTTT | TRBJ1-5 | TRBV20-1 | few | .
CSVDLGLIETQYF | TGCAGCGTTGATTTAGGGTTAATCGAGACCCAGTACTTC | TRBJ2-5 | TRBV29-1 | many | .
CASSIGWANEQFF | TGTGCCAGTAGTATTGGGTGGGCCAATGAGCAGTTCTTC | TRBJ2-1 | TRBV19 | few | .
CASSPGWANYGYTF | TGTGCCAGCAGCCCCGGTTGGGCTAACTATGGCTACACCTTC | TRBJ1-2 | TRBV7-2 | once | .
CASTFRGLTYEQYF | TGTGCCAGCACCTTTCGAGGGCTGACCTACGAGCAGTACTTC | TRBJ2-7 | TRBV12-3/TRBV12-4 | . | .
CASKSLANTGELFF | TGTGCCAGCAAGAGTTTAGCGAACACCGGGGAGCTGTTTTTT | TRBJ2-2 | TRBV6-2/TRBV6-3 | . | .
CSARDRGVGAFF | TGCAGTGCTAGAGATCGGGGCGTGGGAGCTTTCTTT | TRBJ1-1 | TRBV20-1 | few | .
CATSYPLGLAGAVTDTQYF | TGTGCCACCAGTTATCCCCTGGGACTAGCGGGAGCAGTCACAGATACGCAGTATTTT | TRBJ2-3 | TRBV24-1 | many | TRBD2
CASSPPRSGNTIYF | TGTGCCAGCAGTCCCCCCCGCTCTGGAAACACCATATATTTT | TRBJ1-3 | TRBV28 | . | .
CASSLPGTSGNNEQFF | TGTGCCAGCAGCCTACCCGGGACTAGCGGGAACAATGAGCAGTTCTTC | TRBJ2-1 | TRBV7-9 | few | TRBD2
CAWTALTGRIFSTEAFF | TGTGCCTGGACCGCTTTGACAGGGCGAATTTTTAGCACTGAAGCTTTCTTT | TRBJ1-1 | TRBV30 | . | TRBD1
CASSIIQGLGANVLTF | TGTGCCAGTAGTATAATTCAGGGGCTCGGGGCCAACGTCCTGACTTTC | TRBJ2-6 | TRBV19 | . | .
CASSSPGQGTTEAFF | TGTGCCAGCAGCTCCCCGGGACAGGGGACCACTGAAGCTTTCTTT | TRBJ1-1 | TRBV7-9 | . | TRBD1
CASRTRVAGPQETQYF | TGTGCCAGCAGGACCAGAGTAGCGGGGCCGCAAGAGACCCAGTACTTC | TRBJ2-5 | TRBV7-2 | few | TRBD2
CASSNQQAAYEQYF | TGTGCCAGCAGCAACCAACAGGCCGCCTACGAGCAGTACTTC | TRBJ2-7 | TRBV11-2 | . | .
CASKKDLPRGRPHSYEQYF | TGTGCCAGCAAGAAAGACCTCCCCCGGGGGCGTCCCCACTCCTACGAGCAGTACTTC | TRBJ2-7 | TRBV3-1 | . | .
CASSYPLTGGPGELFF | TGTGCCAGCAGTTACCCCTTGACAGGGGGCCCCGGGGAGCTGTTTTTT | TRBJ2-2 | TRBV6-5 | . | TRBD1
CASSPYATSGGGEQFF | TGTGCCAGCAGCCCCTACGCGACTAGCGGGGGAGGCGAGCAGTTCTTC | TRBJ2-1 | TRBV4-2 | few | TRBD2
CASSYSRRERSDTQYF | TGTGCCAGCAGTTACTCTCGGCGGGAGCGTTCAGATACGCAGTATTTT | TRBJ2-3 | TRBV6-2/TRBV6-3 | . | TRBD2
CASMRAMEETQYF | TGTGCCAGCATGAGGGCGATGGAGGAGACCCAGTACTTC | TRBJ2-5 | TRBV7-2 | few | .
CASSLMGLDNNEQFF | TGTGCCAGCAGCTTAATGGGACTCGACAACAATGAGCAGTTCTTC | TRBJ2-1 | TRBV11-2 | many | .
CASRNRQGIHEQYF | TGTGCCAGCAGGAACCGACAGGGGATCCACGAGCAGTACTTC | TRBJ2-7 | TRBV6-1 | few | TRBD1
CSVERNEKLFF | TGCAGCGTCGAGAGGAATGAAAAACTGTTTTTT | TRBJ1-4 | TRBV29-1 | . | .
CASSSGRSRGADTQYF | TGTGCCAGCAGCTCCGGTCGGTCCCGGGGAGCAGATACGCAGTATTTT | TRBJ2-3 | TRBV11-3 | . | .
CASHRDEQYF | TGTGCCAGCCATAGGGACGAGCAGTACTTC | TRBJ2-7 | TRBV21-1 | . | .
CASRELYEQYF | TGCGCCAGCAGGGAGCTCTACGAGCAGTACTTC | TRBJ2-7 | TRBV5-1 | . | .
CASRNGLAGSYEQYF | TGTGCAAGCAGGAACGGACTAGCGGGTTCGTACGAGCAGTACTTC | TRBJ2-7 | TRBV6-1 | . | TRBD2
CAISLNAGANVLTF | TGTGCCATCAGCTTGAATGCTGGGGCCAACGTCCTGACTTTC | TRBJ2-6 | TRBV10-3 | . | .
CASSLLSGGEQFF | TGTGCCAGCAGTTTACTCTCCGGCGGAGAGCAGTTCTTC | TRBJ2-1 | TRBV12-3/TRBV12-4 | . | .
CSALPRGEADYEQYF | TGCAGTGCCCTGCCACGGGGGGAGGCAGATTACGAGCAGTACTTC | TRBJ2-7 | TRBV20-1 | few | TRBD2
CASSYPGGNNEQFF | TGTGCCAGCAGCTATCCAGGGGGCAACAATGAGCAGTTCTTC | TRBJ2-1 | TRBV7-9 | few | TRBD1